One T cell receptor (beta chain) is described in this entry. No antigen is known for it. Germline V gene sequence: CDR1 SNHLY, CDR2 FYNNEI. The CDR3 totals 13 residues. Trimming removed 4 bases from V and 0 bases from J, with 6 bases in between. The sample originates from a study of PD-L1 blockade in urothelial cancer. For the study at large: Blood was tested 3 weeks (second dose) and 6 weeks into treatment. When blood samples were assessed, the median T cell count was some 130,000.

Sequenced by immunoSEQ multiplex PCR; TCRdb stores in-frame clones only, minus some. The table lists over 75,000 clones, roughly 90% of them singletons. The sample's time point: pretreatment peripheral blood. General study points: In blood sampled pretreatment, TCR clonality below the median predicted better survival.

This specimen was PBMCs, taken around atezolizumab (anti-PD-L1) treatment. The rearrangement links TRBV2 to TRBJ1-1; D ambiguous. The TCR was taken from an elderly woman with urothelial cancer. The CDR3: CASSGAVNTEAFF. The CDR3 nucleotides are TGTGCCAGCAGTGGGGCCGTGAACACTGAAGCTTTCTTT.